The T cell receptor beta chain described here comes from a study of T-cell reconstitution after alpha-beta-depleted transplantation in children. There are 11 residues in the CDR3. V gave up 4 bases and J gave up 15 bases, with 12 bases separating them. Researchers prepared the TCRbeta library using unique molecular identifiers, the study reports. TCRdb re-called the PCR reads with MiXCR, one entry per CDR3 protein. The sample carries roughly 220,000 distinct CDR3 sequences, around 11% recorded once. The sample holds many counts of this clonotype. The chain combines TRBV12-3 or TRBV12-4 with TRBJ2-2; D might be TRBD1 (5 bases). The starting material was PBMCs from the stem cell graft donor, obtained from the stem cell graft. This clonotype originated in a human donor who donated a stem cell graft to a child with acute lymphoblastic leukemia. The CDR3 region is CASSSSGLVFF. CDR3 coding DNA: TGTGCCAGCAGTTCATCAGGGTTGGTGTTTTTT.